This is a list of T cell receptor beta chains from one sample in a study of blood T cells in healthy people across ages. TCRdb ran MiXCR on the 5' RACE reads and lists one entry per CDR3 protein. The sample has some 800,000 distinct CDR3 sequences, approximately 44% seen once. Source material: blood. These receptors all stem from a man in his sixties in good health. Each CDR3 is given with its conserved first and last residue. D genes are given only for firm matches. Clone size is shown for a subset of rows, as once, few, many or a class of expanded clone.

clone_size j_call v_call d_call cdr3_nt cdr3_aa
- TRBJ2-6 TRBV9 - TGTGCCTGCAGCCGGGACATGAGCCGCTCTGGGGCCAACGTCCTGACTTTC CACSRDMSRSGANVLTF
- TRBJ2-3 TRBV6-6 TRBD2 TGTGCCAGCAGTTCGGGACTAACGTTTTGGGATACGCAGTATTTT CASSSGLTFWDTQYF
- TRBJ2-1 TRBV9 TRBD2 TGTGCCAGCAGCGTAGGAGTAGCGGGGTCGAATGAGCAGTTCTTC CASSVGVAGSNEQFF
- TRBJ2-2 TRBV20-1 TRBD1 TGCAGTGCTAATTCCGGGACAGGGGTCACCGGGGAGCTGTTTTTT CSANSGTGVTGELFF
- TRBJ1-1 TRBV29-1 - TGCAGCTCCCGGGACATGAACACTGAAGCTTTCTTT CSSRDMNTEAFF
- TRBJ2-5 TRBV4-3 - TGCGCCAGCAGCCAAGGGCGGGGACGCCAAGAGACCCAGTACTTC CASSQGRGRQETQYF
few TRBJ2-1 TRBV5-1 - TGCGCCAGCAGCTTGGCGGACTATAGACCCAATGAGCAGTTCTTC CASSLADYRPNEQFF
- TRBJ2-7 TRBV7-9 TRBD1 TGTGCCAGCAGCTTCCGGGACAGGGACTACGAGCAGTACTTC CASSFRDRDYEQYF
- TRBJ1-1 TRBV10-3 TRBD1 TGTGCCATCAGTGAGACAGGGGCGGGCACTGAAGCTTTCTTT CAISETGAGTEAFF
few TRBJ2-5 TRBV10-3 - TGTGCCATCAGTGAGTCCGGGGAGGAGACCCAGTACTTC CAISESGEETQYF
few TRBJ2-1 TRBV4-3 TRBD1 TGCGCCAGCAGCCACGACAGGGGTTCCAATGAGCAGTTCTTC CASSHDRGSNEQFF
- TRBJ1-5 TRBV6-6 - TGTGCCAGCAGTGTTCGTGGTAACCTCGGCAATCAGCCCCAGCATTTT CASSVRGNLGNQPQHF
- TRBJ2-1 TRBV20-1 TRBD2 TGCAGTGCTAGGTTGACTAGCGGGCTAGGGCAGTTCTTC CSARLTSGLGQFF
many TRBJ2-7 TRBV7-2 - TGTGCCAGCACCCTCAGAGAGGGTGGTTACGAGCAGTACTTC CASTLREGGYEQYF
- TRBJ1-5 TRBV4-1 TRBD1 TGCGCCAGCAGCCAAGAGTCCCCAGGGGGTGGCAATCAGCCCCAGCATTTT CASSQESPGGGNQPQHF
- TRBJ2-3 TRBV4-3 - TGCGCCAGCAGCCAAGCGGCGGGGGCCCGCACAGATACGCAGTATTTT CASSQAAGARTDTQYF
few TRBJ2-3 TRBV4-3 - TGCGCCAGCAGCCAAGGTACGCAGTATTTT CASSQGTQYF
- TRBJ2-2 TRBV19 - TGTGCCAGTAGTATCGGGCAGGGCCAAATCGGTGACACCGGGGAGCTGTTTTTT CASSIGQGQIGDTGELFF
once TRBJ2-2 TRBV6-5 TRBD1 TGTGCCAGCAGTTGGGTACAGGGGGCTACCGGGGAGCTGTTTTTT CASSWVQGATGELFF
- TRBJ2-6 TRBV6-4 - TGTGCCAGCAGTGACAAGTCCGGCTCTGGGGCCAACGTCCTGACTTTC CASSDKSGSGANVLTF
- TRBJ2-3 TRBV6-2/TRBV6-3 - TGTGCCAGCGCGGGCACCTGGGATACGCAGTATTTT CASAGTWDTQYF
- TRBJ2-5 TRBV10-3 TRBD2 TGTGCCATCAGTGAGTCCCTAGGGACTAGCGGGGTTCAAGAGACCCAGTACTTC CAISESLGTSGVQETQYF
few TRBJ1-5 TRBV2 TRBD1 TGTGCCAGCAGAGAGGGGGGGACAGACAATCAGCCCCAGCATTTT CASREGGTDNQPQHF
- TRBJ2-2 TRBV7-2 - TGTGCCAGCAGCACAAACAGGGAATCCGGGGAGCTGTTTTTT CASSTNRESGELFF
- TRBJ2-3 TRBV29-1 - TGCAACGTTCGGGGGAGCACAGATACGCAGTATTTT CNVRGSTDTQYF
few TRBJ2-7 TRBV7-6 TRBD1 TGTGCCAGCAGCTTAGATCCCGGGACAGGGGGGTACGAGCAGTACTTC CASSLDPGTGGYEQYF
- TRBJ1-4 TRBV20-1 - TGCAGTGCTCTTGGAGGGGGGATTTACGAAAAACTGTTTTTT CSALGGGIYEKLFF
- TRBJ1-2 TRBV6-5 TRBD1 TGTGCCAGGCGACCGGGACAGAACTATGGCTACACCTTC CARRPGQNYGYTF
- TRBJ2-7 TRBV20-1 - TGCAGTGCCGCTAAAGCCGGCAGCTCCTACGGGCAGTACTTC CSAAKAGSSYGQYF
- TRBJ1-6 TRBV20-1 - TGCAGTGCTAGAGATTCAAGGGTTTCGAATTCACCCCTCCACTTT CSARDSRVSNSPLHF
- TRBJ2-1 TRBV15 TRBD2 TGTGCCACCAGCGGTACTAGCGGGGGGCTCTACAATGAGCAGTTCTTC CATSGTSGGLYNEQFF
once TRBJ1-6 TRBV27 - TGTGCCAGCAGTTTATCAGGTTTGGGGGACTCACCCCTCCACTTT CASSLSGLGDSPLHF
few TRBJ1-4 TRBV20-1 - TGCAGTGCTAGTTATGGGGAAGGTGAAAAACTGTTTTTT CSASYGEGEKLFF
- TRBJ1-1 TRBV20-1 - TGCAGTGCTTCTCGGGGACCAATGAACACTGAAGCTTTCTTT CSASRGPMNTEAFF
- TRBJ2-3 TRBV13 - TGTGCCAGCAGCTTGGCCCGCTGGGGGGCAGATACGCAGTATTTT CASSLARWGADTQYF
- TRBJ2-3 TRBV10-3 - TGTGCCATCAGTGAGTCAGTAGATACGCAGTATTTT CAISESVDTQYF
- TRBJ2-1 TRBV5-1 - TGCGCCAGCAGCTTGGGGGCAGGGCTTGCTTACAATGAGCAGTTCTTC CASSLGAGLAYNEQFF
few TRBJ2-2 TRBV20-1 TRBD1 TGCAGTGCCCCCAAGGGACAGGTGAACACCGGGGAGCTGTTTTTT CSAPKGQVNTGELFF
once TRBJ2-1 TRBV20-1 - TGCAGTGCTTGGGACATTGAAGCGGCGAATGAGCAGTTCTTC CSAWDIEAANEQFF
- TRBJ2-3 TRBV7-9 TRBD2 TGTGCCAGCAGCTTAGATGGGGGGGATCCTTCCGGAGATACGCAGTATTTT CASSLDGGDPSGDTQYF
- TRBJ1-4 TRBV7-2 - TGTGCCAGCACCCGAGACGGTGCAACTAATGAAAAACTGTTTTTT CASTRDGATNEKLFF
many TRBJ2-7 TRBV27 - TGTGCCAGCAGCTTAGGGGGGAGAACCTACGAGCAGTACTTC CASSLGGRTYEQYF
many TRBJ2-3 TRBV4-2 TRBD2 TGTGCCAGCAGCACCGTTGGGGCTAGCGGGGCGGCAGATACGCAGTATTTT CASSTVGASGAADTQYF
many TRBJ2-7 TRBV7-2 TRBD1 TGTGCCAGCAGCTTAGTAGGGACAGGCTACGAGCAGTACTTC CASSLVGTGYEQYF
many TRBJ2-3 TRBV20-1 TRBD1 TGCAGTGCTAGACGCCGGACAGGGAATGGAGATACGCAGTATTTT CSARRRTGNGDTQYF
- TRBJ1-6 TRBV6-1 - TGTGCCAGCAGTGAAGTGGGCGGTAGCTCCTATAATTCACCCCTCCACTTT CASSEVGGSSYNSPLHF
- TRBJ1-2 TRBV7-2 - TGTGCCAGCAGCTTAGCCAATCAAAAGCTGACAGCCCACTATGGCTACACCTTC CASSLANQKLTAHYGYTF
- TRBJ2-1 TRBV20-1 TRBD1 TGCAGTGCTCCCAATTCTCGACAGGGTTTCAATGAGCAGTTCTTC CSAPNSRQGFNEQFF
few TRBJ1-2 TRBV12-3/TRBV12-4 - TGTGCCAGCAGTTTCGGCAGGGCCATCCCTAACTATGGCTACACCTTC CASSFGRAIPNYGYTF
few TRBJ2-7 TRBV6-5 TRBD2 TGTGCCAGCACCCCCACTAGCGGGGGTTCCTACGAGCAGTACTTC CASTPTSGGSYEQYF
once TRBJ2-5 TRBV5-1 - TGCGCCAGCTCCACGGACGTGGAGACCCAGTACTTC CASSTDVETQYF
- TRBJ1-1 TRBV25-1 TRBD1 TGTGCCAGCAGTGAAGGGGACAGGGTGAACACTGAAGCTTTCTTT CASSEGDRVNTEAFF
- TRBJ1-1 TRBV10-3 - TGTGCCATCAGTGAGTCAGAAAGGGCTGTAGCTTTCTTT CAISESERAVAFF
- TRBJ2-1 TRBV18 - TGTGCCAGCTCACCACCACCGTCGGGTAATGAGCAGTTCTTC CASSPPPSGNEQFF
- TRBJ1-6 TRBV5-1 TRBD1 TGCGCCAGCAGCGGCGGACAGGGCGGGAATTCACCCCTCCACTTT CASSGGQGGNSPLHF
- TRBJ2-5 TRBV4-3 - TGCGCCAGCAGCCAAGAACCAACCGGAGCTTTGGAGACCCAGTACTTC CASSQEPTGALETQYF
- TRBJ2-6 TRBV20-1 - TGCAGTGCTAGAACTCAGGGGATCTCTGGGGCCAACGTCCTGACTTTC CSARTQGISGANVLTF
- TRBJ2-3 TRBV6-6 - TGTCCCAGCACGGGTATGGGAGATACGCAGTATTTT CPSTGMGDTQYF
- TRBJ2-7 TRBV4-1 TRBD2 TGCGCCAGCAGCCCTCAGACTAGCGGGGGCTCCTACAATGAGCAGTACTTC CASSPQTSGGSYNEQYF